This T cell receptor (beta chain) came from a study of blood T cell repertoires in COVID-19. TCRdb keeps only in-frame clones here, not all; method: immunoSEQ multiplex PCR. The top ten clones hold 7.2% of a sample with 150,000 or so clones, around 84% of them seen once. This sequence originates from a woman aged 45-65 years in a cohort sampled during active or convalescent COVID-19. The sequenced material came from peripheral blood.

The CDR3 protein is CASSLVAGAYNEQFF. For the CDR3, the DNA is TGTGCCAGCAGCTTAGTTGCGGGCGCGTACAATGAGCAGTTCTTC. V gene TRBV11-3 combines with J gene TRBJ2-1, with D maybe TRBD2 (5 bases). V was shortened by 1 base and J by 4 bases, with 11 bases between the two germline ends. Germline V CDR1 and CDR2: SGHNT, YENEEA. The CDR3 length is 15 residues.